This entry lists 32 T cell receptor beta chains sequenced from one sample in a study of STAT5B mutations in CD4+ large granular lymphocyte leukemia (dated by TCRdb to about 2022). Library generation was performed with the immunoSEQ multiplex PCR assay. TCRdb re-hosts the immuneACCESS table, in-frame sequences only. Its copies lack some clones; in the studies checked, an unresolved V gene accounts for under half of them, and the cause for the rest is not known. This sample comprises roughly 30,000 clones, roughly 76% of them detected only once. 2% to 3% of the sample lies in the top ten. The sequenced sample was CD4+ T cells from blood buffy coats. Receptor source: a human donor in good health.

The chain links TRBV11-1 to TRBJ2-2; 8 nucleotides match TRBD2. There are 15 residues in the CDR3. The junction had 6 bases not matched to a gene; V was cut back by 5 bases and J by 4 bases. Germline CDR1 SGHAT, CDR2 FQDESV (reference sequence). CDR3 in amino acids: CASSPRTSLTGELFF. The CDR3, as DNA: TGTGCCAGCAGCCCCAGGACTAGCCTCACCGGGGAGCTGTTTTTT.

The V call is TRBV13, the J call TRBJ1-3; D call uncertain. The CDR3 sequence is 14 residues long. V was shortened by 0 bases and J by 4 bases, with 7 bases between the two germline ends. Per germline, CDR1 PRHDT and CDR2 FYEKMQ (reference sequence). As DNA, the CDR3 is TGTGCCAGCAGCTTAGGGGGCGGCGGAAACACCATATATTTT. Its protein is CASSLGGGGNTIYF.

This CDR3 is CASSPRDRENIQYF. The CDR3 nucleotides read TGTGCCAGTAGCCCCCGGGACAGAGAAAACATTCAGTACTTC. The chain employs TRBV19 and TRBJ2-4; 7 nucleotides align to TRBD1. Germline-derived CDR1 and CDR2 are LNHDA and SQIVND (reference sequence). V dropped 6 bases and J dropped 5; count of bases not matched to a gene: 7. The CDR3 extends over 14 amino acids.

The J gene is TRBJ2-1, the V gene TRBV6-1, with TRBD1 matching over 8 bases. Germline CDR1 and CDR2: MNHNS and SASEGT. The CDR3 runs 12 residues. After removal of 9 bases from V and 3 bases from J, the junction contained 1 base not matched to a gene. The CDR3 protein is CASDRGYNEQFF. The CDR3 nucleotides read TGTGCCAGTGACAGGGGCTACAATGAGCAGTTCTTC.

The genes are TRBV7-6 and TRBJ2-3; D may be TRBD2 (7 bases). The ends were cut back, 0 bases at V and 3 bases at J, with 10 bases in the middle. Germline CDR1 reads SGHVS; CDR2 reads FNYEAQ. This CDR3 has 15 amino acids. The DNA for the CDR3 is TGTGCCAGCAGCTTAGCGGGGGGGCGGACAGATACGCAGTATTTT. Protein: CASSLAGGRTDTQYF.

This clone has only a few counts. This chain links TRBV18 with TRBJ1-4, with D perhaps TRBD1 (6 bases). CDR1 is KGHSH and CDR2 is LQKENI in the germline V gene. The CDR3 is 13 residues long. Trimming removed 5 bases from V and 8 bases from J, with 12 bases in between. The CDR3 sequence: CASSFQTGEKLFF. The CDR3 bases are TGTGCCAGCTCATTCCAAACAGGGGAAAAACTGTTTTTT.

The chain links TRBV7-2 to TRBJ2-7; D perhaps matches TRBD2 (6 bases). V was cut by 3 bases and J by 1 base, with 13 bases left in between. The CDR3 spans 15 residues. Per the germline V gene, CDR1 is SGHTA and CDR2 is FQGNSA. The CDR3 is CASSFQGGDSYEQYF. CDR3 DNA: TGTGCCAGCAGCTTTCAGGGAGGCGATTCCTACGAGCAGTACTTC.

This clone was counted only a few times. V gene TRBV30 combines with J gene TRBJ1-5; no definite D call. Trimming took 4 bases from V and 7 from J, leaving 14 bases between them. This CDR3 contains 13 residues. Looked up from germline, CDR1 is GTSNPN and CDR2 is SVGIG (reference sequence). The CDR3 DNA follows: TGTGCCTGGAATCTGGACTTGGGGCAGCCCCAGCATTTT. Translated: CAWNLDLGQPQHF.

DNA for the CDR3: TGTGCCAGCAGCTTGGAGGGGATCACTGAAGCTTTCTTT. Residues: CASSLEGITEAFF. The chain couples TRBV11-1 to TRBJ1-1, with a weak D call TRBD1 (5 bases). Germline V gives CDR1 SGHAT, CDR2 FQDESV (reference sequence). This CDR3 has 13 residues. V was clipped by 3 bases and J by 4 bases, with 9 bases between them.

The chain is built from TRBV6-5 and TRBJ2-2, with D unclear. This CDR3 has 11 residues. Trimming shortened V by 2 bases and J by 6 bases, and 1 base separated the two germline ends. Germline-derived CDR1 and CDR2 are MNHEY and SVGAGI. The CDR3: CASSYAGELFF. CDR3 sequence (DNA): TGTGCCAGCAGTTACGCCGGGGAGCTGTTTTTT.

This clone appeared a few times. V is TRBV10-3 and J is TRBJ2-5; a possible D gene is TRBD1 (5 bases). The length of the CDR3 is 15 residues. CDR1 and CDR2 (germline): ENHRY, SYGVKD. Between the trimmed V and J ends, which lost 0 bases and 1 base, there was a span of 9 bases. The CDR3 sequence: CAISESRQPQETQYF. The CDR3 DNA reads as TGTGCCATCAGTGAGTCTCGACAGCCCCAAGAGACCCAGTACTTC.

This clone showed up just a few times. The chain couples TRBV19 to TRBJ1-4; D is unresolved. The V and J ends lost 7 bases and 4 bases respectively, with 13 bases between them. This CDR3 contains 14 residues. Germline V gives CDR1 LNHDA, CDR2 SQIVND (reference sequence). CDR3 loop: CASKGGPGNEKLFF. The CDR3 bases are TGTGCCAGTAAGGGCGGTCCTGGTAATGAAAAACTGTTTTTT.

The genes are TRBV6-1 and TRBJ2-1; 7 bases align to TRBD2. This CDR3 comprises 15 residues. With V trimmed by 3 bases and J by 0 bases, 2 bases remained unmatched. CDR1 is MNHNS and CDR2 is SASEGT in the germline V gene. CDR3 coding DNA: TGTGCCAGCAGTGAGGGGGGGAGCTCCTACAATGAGCAGTTCTTC. It translates to CASSEGGSSYNEQFF.

This chain connects TRBV19 to TRBJ1-1; maybe TRBD1 (6 bases). CDR1 is LNHDA, CDR2 SQIVND, per germline (reference sequence). This CDR3 comprises 15 residues. The V gene lost 3 bases and the J gene lost 1 base, with 12 bases spanning the gap. The CDR3 sequence: CASSIPGGPNTEAFF. CDR3 nucleotides: TGTGCCAGTAGTATCCCGGGGGGGCCGAACACTGAAGCTTTCTTT. The full variable domain, completed using reference TRBV19 and TRBJ1-1, is DGGITQSPKYLFRKEGQNVTLSCEQNLNHDAMYWYRQDPGQGLRLIYYSQIVNDFQKGDIAEGYSVSREKKESFPLTVTSAQKNPTAFYLCASSIPGGPNTEAFFGQGTRLTVV.

V and J are TRBV7-6 and TRBJ2-3; 10 bases fit TRBD2. The CDR3 is made up of 16 amino acids. Trimming took 5 bases from V and 1 from J; bases not matched to a gene: 6. Germline V gene lookup returns CDR1 SGHVS and CDR2 FNYEAQ. The CDR3 region has the DNA TGTGCCAGCAGCCCCGTCGGACTAGCGGGCACAGATACGCAGTATTTT. Translation gives CASSPVGLAGTDTQYF. Full variable domain (remainder filled in from reference TRBV7-6 and TRBJ2-3): GAGVSQSPRYKVTKRGQDVALRCDPISGHVSLYWYRQALGQGPEFLTYFNYEAQQDKSGLPNDRFSAERPEGSISTLTIQRTEQRDSAMYRCASSPVGLAGTDTQYFGPGTRLTVL.

This chain uses TRBV9 with TRBJ2-2; the match to TRBD1 covers 9 bases. Germline values: CDR1 SGDLS, CDR2 YYNGEE. CDR3 length: 15 amino acids. Trimming at V came to 2 bases and at J to 3 bases, leaving 2 bases not matched to a gene. The CDR3 DNA reads TGTGCCAGCAGCGTCGGGACAGGGTACACCGGGGAGCTGTTTTTT. It translates to CASSVGTGYTGELFF.

This chain connects TRBV2 to TRBJ1-3, with 9 bases aligning to TRBD1. The CDR3 has 15 amino acids. V lost 6 bases to trimming and J lost 2 bases; unmatched junction nucleotides: 5. Germline V CDR1 and CDR2: SNHLY, FYNNEI. The CDR3 reads CASRRDRGTGNTIYF. In nucleotides, the CDR3 is TGTGCCAGCAGGCGCGACAGGGGGACTGGAAACACCATATATTTT. The full variable domain, in which reference TRBV2 and TRBJ1-3 provide the parts outside the CDR3, is EPEVTQTPSHQVTQMGQEVILRCVPISNHLYFYWYRQILGQKVEFLVSFYNNEISEKSEIFDDQFSVERPDGSNFTLKIRSTKLEDSAMYFCASRRDRGTGNTIYFGEGSWLTVV.

J is TRBJ1-2 and V is TRBV18; D unclear. The germline V gene has CDR1 KGHSH and CDR2 LQKENI. The CDR3 has 15 amino acids. The V end lost 2 bases, the J end lost 8 bases, and 18 bases lay between the germline ends. In DNA, the CDR3 is TGTGCCAGCTCACCAGGTCCGGAACTAACCCAGGGCTACACCTTC. Its protein is CASSPGPELTQGYTF.

The rearrangement joins TRBV5-4 to TRBJ1-2; weak D call: TRBD1 (6 bases). The CDR3 runs 16 residues. V lost 4 bases and J 4 bases, leaving 20 bases between the germline ends. CDR1 is SGHNT and CDR2 is YYREEE in the germline V gene (reference sequence). The CDR3 nucleotides are TGTGCCAGCAGCCTCAACAGGGTGAGGGGGGGCTATGGCTACACCTTC. Translating gives CASSLNRVRGGYGYTF.

This clone was seen only once. The chain links TRBV6-1 to TRBJ1-1; a weak D match, TRBD1 (5 bases). This CDR3 is 14 amino acids long. Trimming took 5 bases from V and 5 from J, leaving 15 bases between them. Germline V lookup: CDR1 MNHNS, CDR2 SASEGT. The CDR3 DNA is TGTGCCAGCAGTCCCTCGGGGGGTTGGACTGAAGCTTTCTTT. It translates to CASSPSGGWTEAFF.

V usage is TRBV21-1 and J usage is TRBJ1-1; no DNA check was done on the table's D call, TRBD1. TRBV21-1 is recorded as a pseudogene. This CDR3 has 13 amino acids. The CDR3 sequence is CASSGVRDSEAFF. For the CDR3, the DNA is TGTGCCAGCAGCGGCGTCCGGGACAGTGAAGCTTTCTTT.

The chain combines TRBV27 with TRBJ2-3; tentatively, D is TRBD2 (7 bases). The V end lost 3 bases, the J end lost 6 bases, and 22 bases lay between the germline ends. The CDR3 consists of 17 residues. CDR1 and CDR2 from the germline V gene are MNHEY and SMNVEV (reference sequence). Written as DNA, the CDR3 is TGTGCCAGCAGTTTCCGAGGGGGGGAGGGACATCTTGATACGCAGTATTTT. Translation: CASSFRGGEGHLDTQYF.

This clone was observed a single time. The chain employs TRBV11-2 and TRBJ2-2; perhaps D is TRBD1 or TRBD2 (5 bases each). Germline lookup yields CDR1 SGHAT and CDR2 FQNNGV. Trimming took 1 base from V and 3 from J, leaving 12 bases between them. This CDR3 is 16 amino acids long. The CDR3 DNA sequence: TGTGCCAGCAGCTTAGGGGGGTACCCATACACCGGGGAGCTGTTTTTT. Protein sequence: CASSLGGYPYTGELFF.

CDR3 in DNA: TGTGCCAGCAGCTTAGTCCCCCCCCAAAGCCCCGGGACATACGAGCAGTACTTC. It specifies CASSLVPPQSPGTYEQYF. The chain is built from TRBV11-2 and TRBJ2-7; TRBD1 is a possible D gene (6 bases). The CDR3 length is 18 residues. The ends were cut back, 1 base at V and 4 bases at J, with 23 bases in the middle. The germline CDR1 and CDR2 sequences are SGHAT and FQNNGV.

CDR3 sequence: CASSYSQAGGYTF. Written as DNA, the CDR3 is TGTGCCAGCAGTTACTCACAGGCGGGAGGCTACACCTTC. V usage is TRBV6-5 and J usage is TRBJ1-2; tentatively, D is TRBD1 (5 bases). The CDR3 runs to 13 residues. V was cut by 0 bases and J by 8 bases, with 10 bases left in between. The V gene's germline CDR1 is MNHEY and CDR2 SVGAGI.

The chain employs TRBV23-1 and TRBJ2-5; 9 nucleotides agree with TRBD1. TRBV23-1 is recorded as an ORF, its role being uncertain. This CDR3 contains 15 residues. J lost 1 base, V lost 11 bases, and 11 bases had no gene match. This CDR3 reads CADQGGGQGQETQYF. The CDR3 bases are TGCGCCGACCAAGGTGGGGGACAGGGCCAAGAGACCCAGTACTTC.

This chain uses TRBV27 with TRBJ2-7; D might be TRBD2 (7 bases). The germline V gene encodes CDR1 MNHEY and CDR2 SMNVEV (reference sequence). The CDR3 sequence is 15 residues long. Trimming took off 0 bases at V and 5 bases at J, with 14 bases between the two ends. The CDR3 here is CASSLSRGGLDEQYF. The CDR3 bases are TGTGCCAGCAGTTTATCGAGGGGGGGGCTAGACGAGCAGTACTTC.

This clone was counted only a few times. V is TRBV2 and J is TRBJ1-5; 9 bases fit TRBD1. This CDR3 has 15 amino acids. The V segment lost 7 bases and the J segment 6 bases; nucleotides outside the gene matches: 10. Per germline, CDR1 SNHLY and CDR2 FYNNEI. The CDR3 protein is CASNLGQGGSQPQHF. The CDR3 coding sequence is TGTGCCAGCAACCTGGGACAGGGTGGGAGTCAGCCCCAGCATTTT.

The rearrangement links TRBV19 to TRBJ2-1; D is possibly TRBD2 (5 bases). The CDR3 has 15 amino acids. Trimming removed 3 bases from V and 1 base from J, with 10 bases in between. From germline, CDR1 is LNHDA and CDR2 SQIVND (reference sequence). CDR3 sequence (DNA): TGTGCCAGTAGTATGTATCGGGGTTCCTACAATGAGCAGTTCTTC. Amino acids: CASSMYRGSYNEQFF.

The chain recombines TRBV5-8 with TRBJ1-6; 9 positions agree with TRBD1. The CDR3 runs to 15 residues. V gave up 0 bases and J gave up 10 bases; unmatched junction bases: 5. Germline loops: CDR1 SGHTS, CDR2 YDEGEE. This chain's CDR3 is CASSLVQGARSPLHF. Written as DNA, the CDR3 is TGTGCCAGCAGCTTGGTACAGGGGGCGCGCTCACCCCTCCACTTT.

V usage is TRBV29-1 and J usage is TRBJ2-7; TRBD1 aligns across 10 bases. The germline V gene has CDR1 SQVTM and CDR2 ANQGSEA. The length of the CDR3 is 15 residues. The junction had 6 bases not matched to a gene; V was cut back by 0 bases and J by 4 bases. The CDR3 loop is CSVEEGQGNPYEQYF. CDR3 sequence (DNA): TGCAGCGTTGAAGAGGGACAGGGGAATCCTTACGAGCAGTACTTC.

This sequence joins TRBV6-6 and TRBJ1-1; no reliable D call. Germline V gives CDR1 MNHNY, CDR2 SVGAGI (reference sequence). This CDR3 spans 14 amino acids. Trimming stripped 0 bases from V and 7 bases from J, with 12 bases between. In DNA form, the CDR3 reads TGTGCCAGCAGTTACTCTAGAATTGGGCTTGAAGCTTTCTTT. This codes for CASSYSRIGLEAFF.